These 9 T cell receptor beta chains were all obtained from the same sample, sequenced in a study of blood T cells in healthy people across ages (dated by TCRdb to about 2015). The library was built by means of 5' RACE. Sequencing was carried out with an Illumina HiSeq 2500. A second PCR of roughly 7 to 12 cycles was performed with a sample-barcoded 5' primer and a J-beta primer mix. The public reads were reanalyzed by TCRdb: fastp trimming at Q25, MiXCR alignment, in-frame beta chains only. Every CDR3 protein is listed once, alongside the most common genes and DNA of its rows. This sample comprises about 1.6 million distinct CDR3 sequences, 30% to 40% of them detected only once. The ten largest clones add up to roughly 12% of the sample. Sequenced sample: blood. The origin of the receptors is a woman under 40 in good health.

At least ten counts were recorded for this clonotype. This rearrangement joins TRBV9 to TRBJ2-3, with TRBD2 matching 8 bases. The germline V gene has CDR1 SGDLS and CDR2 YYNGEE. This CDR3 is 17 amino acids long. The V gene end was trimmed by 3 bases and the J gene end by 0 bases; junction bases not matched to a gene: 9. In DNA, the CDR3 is TGTGCCAGCAGCGGCGTGTTCGGGGGGGGAAGCACAGATACGCAGTATTTT. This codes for CASSGVFGGGSTDTQYF.

The CDR3 spells CASSQINSGGTSYEQYF. CDR3 sequence (DNA): TGCGCCAGCAGCCAAATCAATAGCGGGGGGACCTCCTACGAGCAGTACTTC. The chain couples TRBV4-1 to TRBJ2-7; 10 bases agree with TRBD2. CDR3 length: 17 residues. With V trimmed by 2 bases and J by 0 bases, 7 bases remained unmatched. Germline values: CDR1 MGHRA, CDR2 YSYEKL.

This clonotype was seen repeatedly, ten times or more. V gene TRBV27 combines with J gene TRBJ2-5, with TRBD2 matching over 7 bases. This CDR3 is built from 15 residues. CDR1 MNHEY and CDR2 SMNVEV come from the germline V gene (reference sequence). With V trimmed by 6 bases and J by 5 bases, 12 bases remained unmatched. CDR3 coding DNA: TGTGCCAGCAGGGGACTACTGGGGTCGTGGGAGACCCAGTACTTC. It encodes CASRGLLGSWETQYF.

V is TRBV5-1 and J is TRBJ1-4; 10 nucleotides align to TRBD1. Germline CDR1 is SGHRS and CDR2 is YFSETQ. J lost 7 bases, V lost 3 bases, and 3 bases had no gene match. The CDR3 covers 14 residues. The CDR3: CASSSTGGTEKLFF. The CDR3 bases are TGCGCCAGCAGCTCGACAGGGGGCACTGAAAAACTGTTTTTT.

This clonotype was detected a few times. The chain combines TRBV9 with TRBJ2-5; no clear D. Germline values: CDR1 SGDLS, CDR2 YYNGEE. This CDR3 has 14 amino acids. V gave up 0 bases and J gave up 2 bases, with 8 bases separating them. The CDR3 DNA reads TGTGCCAGCAGCGTAGCTACCCTACAAGAGACCCAGTACTTC. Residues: CASSVATLQETQYF.

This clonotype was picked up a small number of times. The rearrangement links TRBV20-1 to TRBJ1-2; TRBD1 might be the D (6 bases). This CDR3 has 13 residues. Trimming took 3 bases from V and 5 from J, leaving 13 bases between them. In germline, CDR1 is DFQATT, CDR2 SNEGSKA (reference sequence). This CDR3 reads CSASKGVPYGYTF. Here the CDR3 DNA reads TGCAGTGCTAGTAAGGGGGTTCCTTATGGCTACACCTTC.

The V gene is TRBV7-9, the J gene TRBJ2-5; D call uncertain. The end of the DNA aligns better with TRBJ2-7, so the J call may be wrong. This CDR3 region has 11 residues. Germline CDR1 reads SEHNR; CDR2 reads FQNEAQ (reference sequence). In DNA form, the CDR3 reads TGTGCCAGCAGTCGGTCGGACGAGCAGTACTTC. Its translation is CASSRSDEQYF.

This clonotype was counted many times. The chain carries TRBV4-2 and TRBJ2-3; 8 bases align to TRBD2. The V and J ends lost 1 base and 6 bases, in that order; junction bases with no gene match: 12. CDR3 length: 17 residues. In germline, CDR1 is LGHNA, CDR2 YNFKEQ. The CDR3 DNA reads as TGTGCCAGCAGCCAAGGGACTAGCAGGTCCCGTGCTGATACGCAGTATTTT. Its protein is CASSQGTSRSRADTQYF.

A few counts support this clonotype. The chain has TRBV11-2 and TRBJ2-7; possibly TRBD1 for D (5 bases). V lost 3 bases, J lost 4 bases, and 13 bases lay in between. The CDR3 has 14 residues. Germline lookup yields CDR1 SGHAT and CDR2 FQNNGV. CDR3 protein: CASSFPGYGYEQYF. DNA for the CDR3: TGTGCCAGCAGCTTCCCAGGGTATGGGTACGAGCAGTACTTC.